A selection of T cell receptor beta chains follows, all from one sample in a study of blood T cell repertoires in COVID-19. Repertoires were generated with immunoSEQ multiplex PCR, while TCRdb's copy carries only in-frame clones and drops some. In the table there are roughly 92,000 clones, 90% of which are singletons. Sequenced material: peripheral blood. The receptors come from a man in his fifties with acute or convalescent COVID-19. Both conserved end residues are part of each CDR3. The order of the fields is D gene, J gene, clone size, V gene, CDR3 DNA, CDR3 protein. The D gene is left open where the match is weak. Not every row has a clone size; where given, it reads once, few, many or a size class.

D gene: TRBD2
J gene: TRBJ2-1
clone size: NA
V gene: TRBV30
CDR3 DNA: TGTGCCTGGGGACCGGCGAGGACTAGCGGGAGGGCGTACAATGAGCAGTTCTTC
CDR3 protein: CAWGPARTSGRAYNEQFF

D gene: NA
J gene: TRBJ1-5
clone size: NA
V gene: TRBV28
CDR3 DNA: TGTGCCAGCAGTGAAGACAGCAGCAATCAGCCCCAGCATTTT
CDR3 protein: CASSEDSSNQPQHF

D gene: NA
J gene: TRBJ2-7
clone size: NA
V gene: TRBV5-6
CDR3 DNA: TGTGCCAGCAGCTTGGTCAGGGGTTACGAGCAGTACTTC
CDR3 protein: CASSLVRGYEQYF

D gene: NA
J gene: TRBJ2-2
clone size: NA
V gene: TRBV5-1
CDR3 DNA: TGCGCCAGCAGCTTGCGCGAGTACCCCACCGGGGAGCTGTTTTTT
CDR3 protein: CASSLREYPTGELFF

D gene: NA
J gene: TRBJ1-1
clone size: NA
V gene: TRBV14
CDR3 DNA: TGTGCCAGCGGGTCCGAAGCGGACACTGAAGCTTTCTTT
CDR3 protein: CASGSEADTEAFF

D gene: TRBD1
J gene: TRBJ1-5
clone size: NA
V gene: TRBV19
CDR3 DNA: TGTGCCAGTAGTATAGATCCGGGCCAGGGGGCGTACGTGGGGGGCAATCAGCCCCAGCATTTT
CDR3 protein: CASSIDPGQGAYVGGNQPQHF

D gene: TRBD1
J gene: TRBJ1-2
clone size: NA
V gene: TRBV7-9
CDR3 DNA: TGTGCCGCCAGCACGGGGAAAAGGGGGCCCTATGGCTACACCTTC
CDR3 protein: CAASTGKRGPYGYTF

D gene: TRBD2
J gene: TRBJ2-7
clone size: NA
V gene: TRBV6-5
CDR3 DNA: TGTGCCAGCAGCTCTCCAGCGGGAAGCTCCTACGAGCAGTACTTC
CDR3 protein: CASSSPAGSSYEQYF

D gene: NA
J gene: TRBJ1-6
clone size: NA
V gene: TRBV24-1
CDR3 DNA: TGTGCCACCAGTGATTCGGGTCTTCCTAATTCACCCCTCCACTTT
CDR3 protein: CATSDSGLPNSPLHF

D gene: NA
J gene: TRBJ1-2
clone size: NA
V gene: TRBV7-9
CDR3 DNA: TGTGCCAGCATCAGCACGGGAGTTAAATACTATGGCTACACCTTC
CDR3 protein: CASISTGVKYYGYTF

D gene: NA
J gene: TRBJ2-5
clone size: few
V gene: TRBV5-4
CDR3 DNA: TGTGCCAGCACCCCGGACAGCCAAGAGACCCAGTACTTC
CDR3 protein: CASTPDSQETQYF

D gene: NA
J gene: TRBJ2-7
clone size: NA
V gene: TRBV18
CDR3 DNA: TGTGCCAGCTCAGCGGGACAGGGGTTGTCTAGCGGGAGCCACGAGCAGTACTTC
CDR3 protein: CASSAGQGLSSGSHEQYF

D gene: NA
J gene: TRBJ2-2
clone size: once
V gene: TRBV4-3
CDR3 DNA: TGCGCCAGCAGCCAAGTGCTAGCGTCTAACACCGGGGAGCTGTTTTTT
CDR3 protein: CASSQVLASNTGELFF

D gene: NA
J gene: TRBJ1-5
clone size: NA
V gene: TRBV6-5
CDR3 DNA: TGTGCCAGCATCCAATCTAGGAATCAGCCCCAGCATTTT
CDR3 protein: CASIQSRNQPQHF

D gene: NA
J gene: TRBJ2-5
clone size: NA
V gene: TRBV5-1
CDR3 DNA: TGCGCCACCAAAGAAGGACAGTCGGCCGGAGAGACCCAGTACTTC
CDR3 protein: CATKEGQSAGETQYF

D gene: NA
J gene: TRBJ1-1
clone size: NA
V gene: TRBV3-1/TRBV3-2
CDR3 DNA: TGTGCCAGCAGCCAAGACAGGGTGAACACTGAAGCTTTCTTT
CDR3 protein: CASSQDRVNTEAFF

D gene: TRBD1
J gene: TRBJ1-3
clone size: NA
V gene: TRBV23-1
CDR3 DNA: TGCGCCAGCAGTCAATGGGACAGAGCCCAACATTTT
CDR3 protein: CASSQWDRAQHF

D gene: NA
J gene: TRBJ1-3
clone size: few
V gene: TRBV10-3
CDR3 DNA: TGTGCCAGTGGCCAGAGCGCAGGAAACACCATATATTTT
CDR3 protein: CASGQSAGNTIYF

D gene: TRBD2
J gene: TRBJ2-5
clone size: NA
V gene: TRBV19
CDR3 DNA: TGTGCCAGTAGTCCGGGGCGTTCTAGCGGGGAGACCCAGTACTTC
CDR3 protein: CASSPGRSSGETQYF

D gene: NA
J gene: TRBJ2-3
clone size: NA
V gene: TRBV6-6
CDR3 DNA: TGTGCCAGCAGTTCCCCGGGGAATACGCAGTATTTT
CDR3 protein: CASSSPGNTQYF

D gene: TRBD1
J gene: TRBJ1-3
clone size: NA
V gene: TRBV6-5
CDR3 DNA: TGTGCCAGCAGTTACTCGGGGACAGGGACAGGAAACACCATATATTTT
CDR3 protein: CASSYSGTGTGNTIYF

D gene: TRBD2
J gene: TRBJ2-2
clone size: NA
V gene: TRBV27
CDR3 DNA: TGTGCCAGCACCGTGGGGACTAGCCGAGACACCGGGGAGCTGTTTTTT
CDR3 protein: CASTVGTSRDTGELFF

D gene: NA
J gene: TRBJ1-1
clone size: NA
V gene: TRBV6-5
CDR3 DNA: TGTGCCAGCAGTTACCGCGGTAAGGGGAGGACTGAAGCTTTCTTT
CDR3 protein: CASSYRGKGRTEAFF

D gene: TRBD1
J gene: TRBJ1-2
clone size: NA
V gene: TRBV18
CDR3 DNA: TGTGCCAGCTCACCGGACAGGGTGTATGGCTACACCTTC
CDR3 protein: CASSPDRVYGYTF

D gene: TRBD2
J gene: TRBJ2-2
clone size: NA
V gene: TRBV18
CDR3 DNA: TGTGCCAGCTCCCCTTCGGAGGGACTAGCAATCGCCGGGGAGCTGTTTTTT
CDR3 protein: CASSPSEGLAIAGELFF

D gene: NA
J gene: TRBJ1-2
clone size: NA
V gene: TRBV30
CDR3 DNA: TGTGCCTGGAGTGGGCCCTGGGGCTACACCTTC
CDR3 protein: CAWSGPWGYTF

D gene: NA
J gene: TRBJ1-1
clone size: NA
V gene: TRBV7-9
CDR3 DNA: TGTGCCAGCAGCTTTCGGGGGGCCGCTGAAGCTTTCTTT
CDR3 protein: CASSFRGAAEAFF

D gene: TRBD1
J gene: TRBJ1-6
clone size: NA
V gene: TRBV5-4
CDR3 DNA: TGTGCCAGCAGCTCTACAGGGGGCGGTGGATCACCCCTCCACTTT
CDR3 protein: CASSSTGGGGSPLHF

D gene: TRBD2
J gene: TRBJ2-1
clone size: once
V gene: TRBV11-3
CDR3 DNA: TGTGCCAGCAGCATTACGGGGGGAATGAGCTCCTACAATGAGCAGTTCTTC
CDR3 protein: CASSITGGMSSYNEQFF

D gene: TRBD2
J gene: TRBJ2-7
clone size: NA
V gene: TRBV2
CDR3 DNA: TGTGCCAGCAGTGTTGCGGGAGGGCCTTACGAGCAGTACTTC
CDR3 protein: CASSVAGGPYEQYF

D gene: NA
J gene: TRBJ1-3
clone size: NA
V gene: TRBV19
CDR3 DNA: TGTGCCAGTCACCGACAGGACTCTGGAAACACCATATATTTT
CDR3 protein: CASHRQDSGNTIYF

D gene: NA
J gene: TRBJ2-1
clone size: NA
V gene: TRBV7-2
CDR3 DNA: TGTGCCAGCAGCGTCAGCCGGGGGACCCCTTACAATGAGCAGTTCTTC
CDR3 protein: CASSVSRGTPYNEQFF

D gene: NA
J gene: TRBJ1-4
clone size: NA
V gene: TRBV6-5
CDR3 DNA: TGTGCCAGCGGTTTCGTCGCGGGCCGTATTAATGAAAAACTGTTTTTT
CDR3 protein: CASGFVAGRINEKLFF

D gene: NA
J gene: TRBJ1-1
clone size: NA
V gene: TRBV7-2
CDR3 DNA: TGTGCCAGCAGCCCTCAACAGGGTCAGACTGAAGCTTTCTTT
CDR3 protein: CASSPQQGQTEAFF

D gene: TRBD1
J gene: TRBJ2-2
clone size: NA
V gene: TRBV5-1
CDR3 DNA: TGCGCCAGCAGCTCAGGGACAGGGGGTAACACCGGGGAGCTGTTTTTT
CDR3 protein: CASSSGTGGNTGELFF

D gene: NA
J gene: TRBJ2-1
clone size: once
V gene: TRBV27
CDR3 DNA: TGTGCCAGCAGTTTCTCTCGGGCCCAGGGTCAGCCACAGCAGGATGAGCAGTTCTTC
CDR3 protein: CASSFSRAQGQPQQDEQFF

D gene: NA
J gene: TRBJ2-2
clone size: NA
V gene: TRBV7-2
CDR3 DNA: TGTGCCAGCAGCTCGGGACTTTTAATTGACACCGGGGAGCTGTTTTTT
CDR3 protein: CASSSGLLIDTGELFF

D gene: TRBD1
J gene: TRBJ2-5
clone size: NA
V gene: TRBV7-9
CDR3 DNA: TGTGCCAGCAGCACCAGACAGGGAGCCCCGAAGCTGTTGGAGACCCAGTACTTC
CDR3 protein: CASSTRQGAPKLLETQYF

D gene: NA
J gene: TRBJ2-3
clone size: NA
V gene: TRBV18
CDR3 DNA: TGTGCCAGCTCACGAGACAGGAGGGATACGCAGTATTTT
CDR3 protein: CASSRDRRDTQYF

D gene: NA
J gene: TRBJ1-1
clone size: NA
V gene: TRBV10-3
CDR3 DNA: TGTGCCATCAGTGAAGATGTAGCACCTGGCACTGAAGCTTTCTTT
CDR3 protein: CAISEDVAPGTEAFF

D gene: NA
J gene: TRBJ2-7
clone size: NA
V gene: TRBV12-3/TRBV12-4
CDR3 DNA: TGTGCCAGCAGTCCACAGGGTTACGAGCAGTACTTC
CDR3 protein: CASSPQGYEQYF